This T cell receptor (beta chain) was recovered during a study of blood T cells in healthy people across ages. V was cut by 6 bases and J by 1 base, with 14 bases left in between. Germline values: CDR1 SNHLY, CDR2 FYNNEI. The CDR3 is made up of 15 amino acids. Whole-study results and caveats: Diversity estimates drawn from one million T cells were deemed underestimates. Older individuals had lower TCR beta diversity per million T cells (the decline was roughly linear).

Sample-barcoded 5' priming and a J-beta primer mix drove a second PCR of 7 to 11 cycles. Every cDNA molecule carried a tag from a template-switch adaptor bearing 12 random nucleotides. TCRdb re-derived calls from the 5' RACE reads in MiXCR, one entry per CDR3 protein. Here the sample spans 700,000 to 900,000 distinct CDR3 sequences, around 25% being singletons. A note on this clonotype: Its antigen is not identified.

Another study also made use of these data, one on T cells of mothers and their children.

V and J are TRBV2 and TRBJ2-3; D is undetermined. This sequence originates from a boy younger than 18 in good health. Sequences were obtained from blood. The CDR3 here is CASSLTFPGTDTQYF. CDR3 coding DNA: TGTGCCAGCAGCCTAACTTTTCCGGGCACAGATACGCAGTATTTT.